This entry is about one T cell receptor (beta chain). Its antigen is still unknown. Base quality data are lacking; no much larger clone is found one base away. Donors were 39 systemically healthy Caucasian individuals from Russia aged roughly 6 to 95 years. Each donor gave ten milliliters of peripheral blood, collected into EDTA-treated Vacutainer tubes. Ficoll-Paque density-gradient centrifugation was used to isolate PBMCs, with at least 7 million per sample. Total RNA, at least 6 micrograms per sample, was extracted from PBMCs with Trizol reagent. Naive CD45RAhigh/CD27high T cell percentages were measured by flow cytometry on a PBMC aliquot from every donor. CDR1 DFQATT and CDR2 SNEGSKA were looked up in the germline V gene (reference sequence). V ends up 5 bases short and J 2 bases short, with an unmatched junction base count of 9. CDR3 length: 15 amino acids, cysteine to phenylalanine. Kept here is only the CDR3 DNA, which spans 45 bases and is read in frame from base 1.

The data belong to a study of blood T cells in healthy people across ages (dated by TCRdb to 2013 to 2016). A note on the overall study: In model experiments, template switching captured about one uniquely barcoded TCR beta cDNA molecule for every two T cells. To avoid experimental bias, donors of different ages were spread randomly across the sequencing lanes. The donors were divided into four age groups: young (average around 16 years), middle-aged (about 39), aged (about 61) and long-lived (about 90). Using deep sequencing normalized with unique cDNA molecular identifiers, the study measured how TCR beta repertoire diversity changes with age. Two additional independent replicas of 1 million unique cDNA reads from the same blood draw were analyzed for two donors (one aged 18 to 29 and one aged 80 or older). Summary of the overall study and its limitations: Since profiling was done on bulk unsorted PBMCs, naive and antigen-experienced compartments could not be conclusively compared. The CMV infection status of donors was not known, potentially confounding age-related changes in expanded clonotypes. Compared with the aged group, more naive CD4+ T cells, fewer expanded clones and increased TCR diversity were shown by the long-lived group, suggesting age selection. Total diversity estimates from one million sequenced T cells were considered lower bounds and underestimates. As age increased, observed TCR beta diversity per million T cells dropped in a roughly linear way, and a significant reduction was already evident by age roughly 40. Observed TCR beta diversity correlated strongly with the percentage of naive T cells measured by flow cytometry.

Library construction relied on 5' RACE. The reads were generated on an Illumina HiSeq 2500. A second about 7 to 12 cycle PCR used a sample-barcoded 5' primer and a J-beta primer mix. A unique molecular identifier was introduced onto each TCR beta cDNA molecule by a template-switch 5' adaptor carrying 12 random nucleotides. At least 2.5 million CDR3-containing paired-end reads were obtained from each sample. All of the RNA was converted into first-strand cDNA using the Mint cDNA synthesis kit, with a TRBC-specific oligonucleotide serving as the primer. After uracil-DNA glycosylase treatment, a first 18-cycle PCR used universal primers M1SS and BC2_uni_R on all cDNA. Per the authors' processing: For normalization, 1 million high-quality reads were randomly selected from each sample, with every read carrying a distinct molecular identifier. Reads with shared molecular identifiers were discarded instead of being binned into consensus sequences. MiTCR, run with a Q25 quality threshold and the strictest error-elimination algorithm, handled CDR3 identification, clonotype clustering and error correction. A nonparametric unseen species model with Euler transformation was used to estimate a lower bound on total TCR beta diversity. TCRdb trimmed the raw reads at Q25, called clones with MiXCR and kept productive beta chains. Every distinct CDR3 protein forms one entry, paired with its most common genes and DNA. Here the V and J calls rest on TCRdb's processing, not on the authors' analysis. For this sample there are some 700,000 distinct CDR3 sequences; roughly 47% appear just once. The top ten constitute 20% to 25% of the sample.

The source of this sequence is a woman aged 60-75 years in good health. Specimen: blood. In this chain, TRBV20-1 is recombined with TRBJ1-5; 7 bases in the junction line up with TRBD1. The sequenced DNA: TGCAGTGCTCCACCCGCAGGGGGACGCAATCAGCCCCAGCATTTT. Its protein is CSAPPAGGRNQPQHF.